One sample yielded the 17 T cell receptor beta chains listed below, sequenced in a study of T cell clonality in common variable immunodeficiency. Points from the study as a whole: In common variable immunodeficiency, TCR beta chains reportedly carried fewer deletions and N-nucleotide insertions.

Their target antigens are unknown. This table comes from immunoSEQ multiplex PCR, and its TCRdb copy is limited to in-frame clones, with some not included. The sample offers about 26,000 clones and no singletons, the top ten holding about 24%. The sample was peripheral blood mononuclear cells. These receptors were collected from a human donor with common variable immunodeficiency.

There are a few counts of this clone. CDR3 in amino acids: CASSKNVGTGLYQPQHF. The CDR3 DNA, read in part, is TGTGCCAGCAGCAAAAATGTCGGGACAGGTCTTTATCAGCCC. The rearrangement links TRBV6-2 or TRBV6-3 to TRBJ1-5, with TRBD1 matching over 8 bases. The read stops 3 residues short of the end of the CDR3; the missing end is completed from the germline J gene. The junction had 15 bases not matched to a gene; V was cut back by 6 bases and J by 5 bases. CDR3 size: 17 residues. In germline, CDR1 is MNHEY, CDR2 SVGEGT.

This clone was found a few times. With the read ending 3 residues before the CDR3 end, the germline J gene is used to fill in that end. This sample also contains other DNA sequences that code for the same CDR3. The chain couples TRBV20-1 to TRBJ2-7; D might be TRBD1 (6 bases). Trimming took off 3 bases at V and 6 bases at J, with 21 bases between the two ends. The germline V gene encodes CDR1 DFQATT and CDR2 SNEGSKA (reference sequence). The CDR3 is made up of 15 amino acids. The covered CDR3 bases are TGCAGTGCTAGGTTCGTCGGGGCAGGGGTGCCCGAG. It is translated as CSARFVGAGVPE. The complete CDR3 protein is CSARFVGAGVPEQYF.

This clone was counted ten times or more. The read ends 3 residues early relative to the CDR3; the germline J gene fills the gap. The chain joins TRBV19 to TRBJ1-6, with 10 bases identical to TRBD1. The CDR3 is 14 amino acids. Germline V CDR1 and CDR2: LNHDA, SQIVND (reference sequence). V shed 6 bases, J shed 10 bases, and the junction held 6 bases outside the gene matches. The DNA read from the CDR3 is TGTGCCAGTAGGCAGGGACAGGGGAACTCACCC. Protein sequence: CASRQGQGNSP. In full, the CDR3 is CASRQGQGNSPLHF.

As regards this clone: The DNA ends 3 residues before the CDR3 does, and the rest of the CDR3 is filled in from the germline J gene. This rearrangement joins TRBV20-1 to TRBJ2-7, with D hard to call. V lost 0 bases and J 4 bases, leaving 4 bases between the germline ends. The length of the CDR3 is 11 residues. Germline-derived CDR1 and CDR2 are DFQATT and SNEGSKA (reference sequence). The CDR3 region is CSARDSYEQYF. The part of the CDR3 DNA that was read is TGCAGTGCTAGAGACTCTTACGAG.

Many counts were recorded for this clone. The sequence runs out 3 residues before the end of the CDR3; the remainder is reconstructed from the germline J gene. The rearrangement joins TRBV28 to TRBJ1-2; possible D gene TRBD1, 6 bases. In germline, CDR1 is MDHEN, CDR2 SYDVKM. The length of the CDR3 is 14 residues. Trimming removed 4 bases from V and 2 bases from J, with 11 bases in between. CDR3 region: CASSSGQKNYGYTF. The part of the CDR3 DNA that was read is TGTGCCAGCAGTTCAGGACAGAAAAACTATGGC.

This clone showed up many times. The read finishes 3 residues shy of the CDR3 end, and the germline J gene is used to complete it. The chain employs TRBV12-3 or TRBV12-4 and TRBJ2-7; the match to TRBD1 covers 7 bases. The J segment lost 3 bases and the V segment lost 7 bases, leaving 9 bases of the junction unmatched. The CDR3 loop spans 14 amino acids. CDR3 bases read: TGTGCCAGCACGAAATCGGGACAGAGCTACGAG. Its translation: CASTKSGQSYE. The full CDR3 protein is CASTKSGQSYEQYF.

This clone occurred many times. The read terminates 3 residues ahead of where the CDR3 ends, so the germline J gene completes it. V is TRBV18 and J is TRBJ2-5; D unresolved. V shed 2 bases and J shed 2 bases, with 9 bases lying between them. Germline V lookup: CDR1 KGHSH, CDR2 LQKENI. This CDR3 has 14 residues. CDR3 amino acids: CASSPTDLQETQYF. The sequenced CDR3 bases are TGTGCCAGCTCACCAACTGACTTACAAGAGACC.

With respect to this clone: Coverage ceases 3 residues before the CDR3 finishes, and the germline J gene fills in the end. The sample carries other DNA sequences with the same CDR3. The rearrangement uses TRBV7-8 and TRBJ1-2, with 7 nucleotides matching TRBD1. CDR1 SGHVS and CDR2 FQNEAQ come from the germline V gene. There are 14 residues in the CDR3. Germline trimming cut 3 bases from V and 7 bases from J; bases unmatched to any gene: 8. The CDR3 region is CASSLGGAGGGYTF. Incomplete CDR3 DNA: TGTGCCAGCAGCTTGGGAGGTGCAGGGGGTGGC.

This clone was counted many times. The CDR3 end lies 3 residues beyond the end of the read and is filled in from the germline J gene. The chain combines TRBV18 with TRBJ1-1; tentatively, D is TRBD1 (5 bases). Trimming left V 1 base short and J 1 base short, with 13 bases between. This CDR3 comprises 16 residues. Germline V gene data show CDR1 as KGHSH and CDR2 as LQKENI. CDR3 in amino acids: CASSPLGGGANTEAFF. The sequenced CDR3 bases are TGTGCCAGCTCACCACTCGGAGGAGGGGCGAACACTGAA.

Comments on this clone: The read ends 3 residues shy of where the CDR3 ends; the end is completed using the germline J gene. The chain couples TRBV11-2 to TRBJ2-1; 8 bases match TRBD1. CDR1 and CDR2 (germline): SGHAT, FQNNGV. V lost 5 bases, J lost 9 bases, and 9 bases stayed unmatched. This CDR3 comprises 14 residues. Partial CDR3 DNA: TGTGCCAGCAGCCTACGACAGGGGCGGGGTGAG. Amino acids: CASSLRQGRGE. The full CDR3 reads CASSLRQGRGEQFF.

This clone was seen repeatedly, ten times or more. The read gets to within 3 residues of the CDR3 end, and the germline J gene fills in the rest. V gene TRBV7-8 combines with J gene TRBJ2-2; TRBD1 matches 7 bases. V gave up 2 bases and J gave up 4 bases; unmatched junction bases: 7. The CDR3 sequence is 16 residues long. Germline V gene sequence: CDR1 SGHVS, CDR2 FQNEAQ. CDR3 sequence reads: CASSLFSRQGTGELFF. The part of the CDR3 DNA that was read is TGTGCCAGCAGCTTATTTTCGAGACAGGGCACCGGGGAG.

This clone came up many times. The read terminates 3 residues ahead of where the CDR3 ends, so the germline J gene completes it. The chain is built from TRBV5-6 and TRBJ2-1, with TRBD1 identical over 12 bases. Losses at the gene ends were 5 bases for V and 8 bases for J; bases not matched to a gene: 8. Germline V gene lookup returns CDR1 SGHDT and CDR2 YYEEEE. This CDR3 contains 15 residues. The CDR3: CASRTSGTGGDEQFF. Partial CDR3 DNA: TGTGCCAGCAGAACCTCCGGGACAGGGGGCGATGAG.

Comment on this clone: The read terminates 3 residues ahead of where the CDR3 ends, so the germline J gene completes it. The chain is built from TRBV20-1 and TRBJ2-7, with 8 bases lining up with TRBD1. Germline assignment: CDR1 DFQATT and CDR2 SNEGSKA (reference sequence). V was pared by 6 bases and J by 1 base, with 8 bases of the junction left unmatched. The CDR3 is 14 residues long. CDR3 DNA (partial): TGCAGTGCGCGTTCCGGGACAGGATCCTACGAG. Protein product: CSARSGTGSYE. The entire CDR3 protein reads CSARSGTGSYEQYF.

This clone was observed at least ten times. The read finishes 3 residues shy of the CDR3 end, and the germline J gene is used to complete it. The J gene is TRBJ2-2, the V gene TRBV20-1; D remains unclear. Trimming took off 0 bases at V and 2 bases at J, with 10 bases between the two ends. CDR1 DFQATT and CDR2 SNEGSKA come from the germline V gene (reference sequence). CDR3 length equals 15 residues. CDR3 bases read: TGCAGTGCTAGAGATTTGGCTAGTAACACCGGGGAG. Protein: CSARDLASNTGE. The entire CDR3 protein is CSARDLASNTGELFF.

This clone has only a few counts. The DNA ends 3 residues before the CDR3 does, and the rest of the CDR3 is filled in from the germline J gene. V is TRBV11-2 and J is TRBJ1-1, with 8 bases fitting TRBD1. Germline V gives CDR1 SGHAT, CDR2 FQNNGV. V shed 5 bases and J 7 bases; nucleotides not matched to a gene: 6. This CDR3 is built from 13 residues. The CDR3 loop reads CASSIRQGHEAFF. Incomplete CDR3 DNA: TGTGCCAGCAGCATCCGACAGGGGCATGAA.

This clone was observed many times. The observed sequence ends 3 residues before the CDR3 terminus, with the missing tail filled in from the germline J gene. This chain links TRBV7-9 with TRBJ2-7; D perhaps matches TRBD1 (6 bases). The length of the CDR3 is 15 residues. Trimming removed 4 bases at V and 4 bases at J, with 17 bases between. Germline CDR1 SEHNR, CDR2 FQNEAQ (reference sequence). CDR3 in amino acids: CASSWPGTTPYEQYF. CDR3 DNA (partial): TGTGCCAGCAGCTGGCCCGGGACAACCCCTTACGAG.

This clone was found a few times. The read terminates 3 residues ahead of where the CDR3 ends, so the germline J gene completes it. The rearrangement joins TRBV5-1 to TRBJ2-3; tentative D call: TRBD1 (5 bases). Germline loops: CDR1 SGHRS, CDR2 YFSETQ. The CDR3 covers 17 residues. V was pared by 0 bases and J by 0 bases, with 14 bases between. CDR3 loop: CASSLGREARSTDTQYF. Incomplete CDR3 DNA: TGCGCCAGCAGCTTGGGCAGGGAAGCGCGTAGCACAGATACG. Drawing the rest from reference TRBV5-1 and TRBJ2-3, the complete variable domain is KAGVTQTPRYLIKTRGQQVTLSCSPISGHRSVSWYQQTPGQGLQFLFEYFSETQRNKGNFPGRFSGRQFSNSRSEMNVSTLELGDSALYLCASSLGREARSTDTQYFGPGTRLTVL.